These 11 T cell receptor beta chains originate from one sample sequenced in a study of blood T cells in healthy people across ages. Alongside a J-beta primer mix, a sample-barcoded 5' primer served in a second PCR lasting roughly 7 to 11 cycles. TCRdb reprocessed the 5' RACE reads with MiXCR, giving one entry per CDR3 protein. The data hold about 1.7 million distinct CDR3 sequences, with 28% observed a single time. The sample taken for sequencing was blood. These receptors all stem from a woman aged 30 to 39 in good health.

This clonotype was detected many times. The J gene is TRBJ2-7, the V gene TRBV5-1, with D perhaps assigned TRBD1 or TRBD2 (5 bases each). From germline, CDR1 is SGHRS and CDR2 YFSETQ. The V gene lost 0 bases and the J gene lost 6 bases, with 16 bases spanning the gap. The CDR3 covers 15 residues. This chain's CDR3 is CASSLVTGTAREQYF. CDR3 nucleotide sequence: TGCGCCAGCAGCTTGGTTACGGGGACCGCCCGCGAGCAGTACTTC.

As to this clonotype: A much larger clone lies a single base off, so this may be a read error. This rearrangement joins TRBV6-2 or TRBV6-3 to TRBJ1-5; no definite D call. Germline V gives CDR1 MNHEY, CDR2 SVGEGT. V lost 8 bases to trimming and J lost 6 bases, with 11 bases between them. This CDR3 region has 12 residues. CDR3 bases: TGTGCCAGCGGACCAACAAGTCAGCCCCAGCATTTT. Protein sequence: CASGPTSQPQHF.

This clonotype showed up just a few times. The CDR3 nucleotides are TGTGCCAGCAGCCGCTCCACCTCTTATCTCGGCCCCTTAGATACGCAGTATTTT. This gives the protein CASSRSTSYLGPLDTQYF. The genes are TRBV5-6 and TRBJ2-3; D uncertain. The CDR3 runs 18 residues. V lost 4 bases and J lost 5, with 26 bases in between. Per germline, CDR1 SGHDT and CDR2 YYEEEE.

This clonotype has just a few counts. The chain recombines TRBV29-1 with TRBJ1-5, with D uncertain. The CDR3 consists of 13 residues. CDR1 is SQVTM and CDR2 is ANQGSEA in the germline V gene. Trimming shortened V by 5 bases and J by 9 bases, and 17 bases separated the two germline ends. This CDR3 is CSVRSRPCGPQHF. CDR3 nucleotide sequence: TGCAGCGTTCGGAGCAGGCCCTGCGGGCCCCAGCATTTT. Full variable domain (outside the CDR3, taken from reference TRBV29-1 and TRBJ1-5): SAVISQKPSRDICQRGTSLTIQCQVDSQVTMMFWYRQQPGQSLTLIATANQGSEATYESGFVIDKFPISRPNLTFSTLTVSNMSPEDSSIYLCSVRSRPCGPQHFGDGTRLSIL.

This clonotype was seen a few times. The rearrangement uses TRBV28 and TRBJ1-2, with 8 bases fitting TRBD1. The V and J ends lost 4 bases and 2 bases, in that order; junction bases with no gene match: 3. The CDR3 is 14 amino acids. Germline CDR1 and CDR2: MDHEN and SYDVKM. The CDR3 sequence is CASSSDRENYGYTF. As DNA, the CDR3 is TGTGCCAGCAGTTCGGACAGGGAGAACTATGGCTACACCTTC.

The chain joins TRBV10-3 to TRBJ2-1, with no clear D. CDR3 length equals 13 residues. Germline CDR1 reads ENHRY; CDR2 reads SYGVKD. The V and J ends lost 6 bases and 4 bases respectively, with 10 bases between them. In DNA, the CDR3 is TGTGCCATCAGCACGGACGCATACAATGAGCAGTTCTTC. It codes for CAISTDAYNEQFF.

A word on this clonotype: A much larger clone differs by one base, so this may be a read error. This sequence joins TRBV5-1 and TRBJ2-7, with D possibly matching TRBD1 (6 bases). The CDR3 extends over 13 amino acids. Germline CDR1 reads SGHRS; CDR2 reads YFSETQ. Between the trimmed V and J ends, which lost 0 bases and 8 bases, there was a span of 12 bases. CDR3 nucleotide sequence: TGCGCCAGCAGCTTGGGAGGACAGAGCAAGCAGTACTTC. Amino acid sequence: CASSLGGQSKQYF.

This clonotype has ten or more counts. This chain joins TRBV7-3 and TRBJ1-1; 7 bases match TRBD1. Germline CDR1 SGHTA, CDR2 FQGTGA. The CDR3 covers 14 residues. The V gene end was trimmed by 5 bases and the J gene end by 1 base; junction bases not matched to a gene: 4. CDR3 coding DNA: TGTGCCAGCAGCCCCCAGGGGGGGAACACTGAAGCTTTCTTT. It encodes CASSPQGGNTEAFF.

DNA of the CDR3: TGTGCCAGCATCTCGAGGGGTCCGGGGAACACTGAAGCTTTCTTT. Protein sequence: CASISRGPGNTEAFF. The chain recombines TRBV7-9 with TRBJ1-1; possible D gene TRBD1, 5 bases. The CDR3 is 15 amino acids. In germline, CDR1 is SEHNR, CDR2 FQNEAQ (reference sequence). The V end lost 7 bases, the J end lost 1 base, and 16 bases lay between the germline ends.

The chain is built from TRBV19 and TRBJ2-1; no clear D gene. V was cut by 5 bases and J by 6 bases, with 11 bases left in between. The germline gives CDR1 LNHDA, CDR2 SQIVND (reference sequence). There are 13 residues in the CDR3. The CDR3 nucleotides read TGTGCCAGTAGTGAGGCCTTTGGCAATGAGCAGTTCTTC. Residues: CASSEAFGNEQFF.

At least ten counts were recorded for this clonotype. One base away lies a much larger clone, so this may be a sequencing read error. The chain is built from TRBV4-2 and TRBJ2-5; D unclear. V shed 3 bases and J shed 1 base, with 0 bases lying between them. Per the germline V gene, CDR1 is LGHNA and CDR2 is YNFKEQ. This CDR3 is 11 amino acids long. The CDR3 DNA is TGTGCCAGCAGCCACCAAGAGACCCAGTACTTC. Its protein is CASSHQETQYF.